This T cell receptor beta chain was found in a study of Ad26.COV2.S vaccination and SARS-CoV-2 variants (dated by TCRdb to the early 2020s). The study in broad terms: Vaccine-arm donors were drawn from COV1001, a multicentre, randomized, double-blind, placebo-controlled phase I-IIa trial of Ad26.COV2.S in healthy adults. Ad26.COV2.S was given intramuscularly at 5x10^10 or 1x10^11 viral particles, as a single shot or as two shots 56 days apart. The specificity and breadth of SARS-CoV-2-reactive T cell receptors after Ad26.COV2.S vaccination were assessed by TCRbeta repertoire sequencing. A total of around 32 samples were included in the TCR-sequenced set, comprising roughly 19 Ad26.COV2.S vaccine recipients, 5 placebo recipients and 8 SARS-CoV-2 convalescent individuals. Participants in the trial were split at random into five groups of five each, receiving low-dose or high-dose Ad26.COV2.S once or twice, or else placebo on both occasions. Blinding of investigators to trial group allocation was maintained during experiments and outcome assessment.

The sample's treatment or condition label, decoded: around 19 received Ad26.COV2.S at low or high dose, single or two shots; 5 received placebo; per-sample allocation not given. Repertoires of vaccine and placebo recipients were sequenced from samples taken on day 63 after the first injection. Between 29 July and 7 August 2020, Cohort 1b enrolled about 27 adults aged 18-55 years at one site in Boston, USA. Ad26.COV2.S was a replication-incompetent adenovirus type 26 vector that expressed a prefusion-stabilized SARS-CoV-2 spike protein derived from the original Wuhan strain. Deletion took 4 bases off V and 6 bases off J, with a span of 16 bases between the germline ends. Spanning cysteine to phenylalanine, the CDR3 consists of 14 amino acids. The retained sequence is limited to the CDR3, 42 bases, with the frame set at the first base. The germline V gene encodes CDR1 SQVTM and CDR2 ANQGSEA. With regard to this clone: Its target antigen remains unknown. The sample holds no much larger clone one base away, and base qualities are not on file.

Beyond this particular receptor, the publication reports: After vaccination, substantial breadth of spike-specific CD8+ and CD4+ T cell responses was reported. The authors noted that the TCR breadth and depth analyses may have underestimated total T cell responses. Ad26.COV2.S recipients had higher spike-specific TCR breadth than placebo recipients (P = 0.0014). Vaccine and placebo recipients had comparable non-spike TCR breadth, which fits with the vaccine containing only spike. The study lacked the statistical power to compare responses across vaccine doses or regimens.

The immunoSEQ Assay was the method used to sequence TCRbeta CDR3 regions. After extraction, genomic DNA underwent amplification by bias-controlled multiplex PCR, followed by high-throughput sequencing. On the authors' methods: Collapsing and filtering of sequences were performed to quantify the absolute abundance of each unique TCRbeta CDR3 region. T cell fraction was estimated by normalizing TCRbeta template counts to usable DNA, which was measured by amplifying reference genes present in all nucleated cells. Repertoire TCRs were annotated as SARS-CoV-2-specific by exact matching of V gene, CDR3 amino acid sequence and J gene to a known reactive TCR set. MIRA supplied the reference SARS-CoV-2 TCR set, which was filtered for enrichment in COVID-19-positive ImmuneCODE repertoires so that public or cross-reactive TCRs were removed. Based on the MIRA antigens, annotated TCRs were further analysed at the level of specific ORF or position within ORF. Breadth was defined as the number of annotated unique rearrangements divided by the total number of unique productive rearrangements, and depth was defined as the summed frequency of the annotated unique rearrangements. Two-sided Wilcoxon rank-sum tests were used to compare TCR breadth between groups. What TCRdb holds here is the immuneACCESS table cut down to in-frame rearrangements. Part of the clones is not present; checked against another copy, under half of the missing clones reflect an unresolved V gene, and the others are unexplained. V, J and clone size reflect that table, while D and trimming were determined from the DNA. The table for this sample lists around 450,000 clones; approximately 90% of them were counted only once. Less than 15% of the sample goes to the ten largest clones.

Recombination connected TRBV29-1 to TRBJ2-1; a tentative D match to TRBD2 spans 6 bases. The sample was peripheral blood, taken in a trial of Ad26.COV2.S vaccine versus placebo. This TCR was recovered from a person aged 18-60 years who received the Ad26.COV2.S COVID-19 vaccine or a placebo. The DNA reads TGCAGCGTTGTCCCCCGGGAGACTGTCAATGAGCAGTTCTTC. It translates as CSVVPRETVNEQFF.